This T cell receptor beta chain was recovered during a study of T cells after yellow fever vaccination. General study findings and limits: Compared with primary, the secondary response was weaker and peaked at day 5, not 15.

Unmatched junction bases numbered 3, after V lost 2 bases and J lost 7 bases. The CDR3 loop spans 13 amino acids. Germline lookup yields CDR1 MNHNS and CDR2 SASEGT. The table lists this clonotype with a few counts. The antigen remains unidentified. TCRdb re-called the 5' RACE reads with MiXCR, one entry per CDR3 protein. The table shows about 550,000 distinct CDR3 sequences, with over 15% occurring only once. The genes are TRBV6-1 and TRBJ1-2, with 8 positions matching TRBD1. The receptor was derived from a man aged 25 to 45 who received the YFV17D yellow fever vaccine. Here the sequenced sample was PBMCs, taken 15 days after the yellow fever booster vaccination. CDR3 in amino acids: CASSEFTGGGYTF. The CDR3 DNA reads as TGTGCCAGCAGTGAATTCACAGGGGGTGGCTACACCTTC.